Sequencing of this T cell receptor (beta chain) was carried out in a study of CD8+ T cells in alopecia areata. The treatment was: oral pan-JAK inhibitor, 5-10 mg twice daily. After isolation, RNA underwent reverse transcription to generate cDNA as the sequencing template. Only in-frame clones appear in the TCRdb table, and some are missing; sequencing was by immunoSEQ multiplex PCR. The data show about 100,000 clones, 40% to 50% seen once. The CDR3 consists of 14 residues. Germline lookup yields CDR1 MNHEY and CDR2 SMNVEV (reference sequence). Trimming removed 3 bases from V and 5 bases from J; junction bases left unmatched: 3.

The specimen comprised CD8+ T cells sorted from blood, sampled at week 24, from a patient treated with tofacitinib. The source is a human donor with alopecia areata. V usage is TRBV27 and J usage is TRBJ1-2; 10 bases map to TRBD1. The CDR3 sequence: CASSLMGQGYGYTF. In DNA, the CDR3 is TGTGCCAGCAGTTTGATGGGACAGGGGTATGGCTACACCTTC.